Listed here are 18 T cell receptor beta chains from one sample, sequenced in a study of shared clonotypes between healthy human individuals. Data came from immunoSEQ multiplex PCR; TCRdb stores just in-frame clones and leaves some out. Among about 96,000 clones, approximately 63% were seen once, and the ten largest hold roughly 52%. Specimen: memory CD8+ T cells sorted from blood. As for subset: CD45RO+ cells pooled with CCR7-negative TemRA cells. Receptors originate from a man aged 25 to 40 in good health.

This clone has ten or more counts. This chain joins TRBV6-1 and TRBJ1-2, with a weak D call TRBD1 (5 bases). The CDR3 covers 14 residues. CDR1 is MNHNS and CDR2 is SASEGT in the germline V gene. V shed 2 bases and J shed 4 bases, with 11 bases lying between them. The DNA of the CDR3 is TGTGCCAGCAGTGAATTCCCGGGGCCCTATGGCTACACCTTC. Translation gives CASSEFPGPYGYTF.

J is TRBJ2-5 and V is TRBV2; TRBD1 matches 8 bases. The CDR3 totals 13 residues. The germline V gene encodes CDR1 SNHLY and CDR2 FYNNEI. V trimming: 3 bases; J trimming: 4 bases; junction bases outside the gene matches: 1. The CDR3 bases are TGTGCCAGCAGTGACAGGGGGCGAGAGACCCAGTACTTC. It is translated as CASSDRGRETQYF.

The chain combines TRBV6-5 with TRBJ1-3, with D perhaps TRBD1 (6 bases). The V end lost 5 bases, the J end lost 7 bases, and 12 bases lay between the germline ends. Germline V gene lookup returns CDR1 MNHEY and CDR2 SVGAGI. The CDR3 is 13 residues long. The CDR3 DNA follows: TGTGCCAGCAGTGAAGTGGGGGCTAACACCATATATTTT. Residues: CASSEVGANTIYF.

The gene calls are TRBV28 and TRBJ1-5; 8 nucleotides agree with TRBD1. Unmatched junction bases numbered 8, after V lost 5 bases and J lost 5 bases. From germline, CDR1 is MDHEN and CDR2 SYDVKM. This CDR3 comprises 15 residues. The CDR3 DNA is TGTGCCAGCAGTCCCCGGACAGGGCCTCATCAGCCCCAGCATTTT. Encoded protein: CASSPRTGPHQPQHF.

This clone was seen a handful of times. V and J are TRBV11-1 and TRBJ2-2, with 10 positions matching TRBD2. The CDR3 contains 17 residues. CDR1 and CDR2 from the germline V gene are SGHAT and FQDESV (reference sequence). V lost 5 bases and J lost 2; bases outside the gene matches: 8. The CDR3 nucleotides are TGTGCCAGCAGCCTTCCTAGCGGGAGAACAAACACCGGGGAGCTGTTTTTT. Translation: CASSLPSGRTNTGELFF. The entire variable domain, with the rest obtained from reference TRBV11-1 and TRBJ2-2, is as follows: EAEVAQSPRYKITEKSQAVAFWCDPISGHATLYWYRQILGQGPELLVQFQDESVVDDSQLPKDRFSAERLKGVDSTLKIQPAELGDSAMYLCASSLPSGRTNTGELFFGEGSRLTVL.

The chain recombines TRBV7-9 with TRBJ2-5; 7 bases are shared with TRBD2. The germline V gene has CDR1 SEHNR and CDR2 FQNEAQ (reference sequence). J was trimmed by 5 bases and V by 3 bases; bases with no gene match: 6. CDR3 length: 14 amino acids. The DNA for the CDR3 is TGTGCCAGCAGCTTTGACGGGAGGTCGGAGACCCAGTACTTC. Protein product: CASSFDGRSETQYF.

The chain employs TRBV7-9 and TRBJ2-7; the D gene is possibly TRBD2 (5 bases). The V end lost 7 bases, the J end lost 6 bases, and 16 bases lay between the germline ends. Germline CDR1 and CDR2: SEHNR and FQNEAQ (reference sequence). The CDR3 has 13 amino acids. CDR3 loop: CASTQPPGIEQYF. The CDR3 DNA follows: TGTGCCAGCACCCAACCCCCGGGGATCGAGCAGTACTTC.

This chain links TRBV7-9 with TRBJ2-1; 7 positions agree with TRBD2. The V gene's germline CDR1 is SEHNR and CDR2 FQNEAQ (reference sequence). The CDR3 consists of 14 residues. After removal of 5 bases from V and 7 bases from J, the junction contained 8 bases not matched to a gene. CDR3 nucleotide sequence: TGTGCCAGCAGCCCTGGGACTAAACTAAATGAGCAGTTCTTC. This gives the protein CASSPGTKLNEQFF.

This clone was counted many times. This specimen includes other DNA sequences encoding the same CDR3. The V and J genes are TRBV6-4 and TRBJ2-6; D remains unclear. The CDR3 sequence is 14 residues long. Trimming left V 0 bases short and J 2 bases short, with 2 bases between. Germline V lookup: CDR1 MRHNA, CDR2 SNTAGT. The CDR3 sequence: CASSDSTGANVLTF. The CDR3 coding sequence is TGTGCCAGCAGTGACTCAACTGGGGCCAACGTCCTGACTTTC.

This clone has just a few counts. This chain uses TRBV6-1 with TRBJ2-7, with 10 bases matching TRBD2. Germline lookup yields CDR1 MNHNS and CDR2 SASEGT. With V trimmed by 3 bases and J by 4 bases, 6 bases remained unmatched. The CDR3 contains 15 residues. CDR3 in amino acids: CASSDPPSGSYEQYF. The CDR3 nucleotides read TGTGCCAGCAGTGACCCACCTAGCGGGAGTTACGAGCAGTACTTC.

The chain is built from TRBV6-1 and TRBJ1-1, with no clear D. CDR3 size: 15 residues. The germline V and J ends were trimmed by 2 bases and 1 base, with 11 bases remaining between them. The germline V gene has CDR1 MNHNS and CDR2 SASEGT. CDR3 residues: CASSEKRPGNTEAFF. Here the CDR3 DNA reads TGTGCCAGCAGTGAAAAGCGACCGGGGAACACTGAAGCTTTCTTT.

This chain uses TRBV19 with TRBJ2-5; 8 bases match TRBD1. The germline V gene has CDR1 LNHDA and CDR2 SQIVND (reference sequence). CDR3 length: 15 amino acids. V shed 4 bases, J shed 5 bases, and the junction held 9 bases outside the gene matches. The CDR3: CASSTLGQGLETQYF. The CDR3 nucleotides read TGTGCCAGTAGTACTTTAGGACAGGGATTGGAGACCCAGTACTTC.

This chain uses TRBV7-9 with TRBJ2-7; no firm D call. The CDR3 is 16 residues long. CDR1 and CDR2 from the germline V gene are SEHNR and FQNEAQ (reference sequence). V lost 1 base and J 0 bases, leaving 13 bases between the germline ends. Here the CDR3 DNA reads TGTGCCAGCAGCTTAGTGGCACTCACGAGCTCCTACGAGCAGTACTTC. Translated: CASSLVALTSSYEQYF.

DNA for the CDR3: TGCAGCGTTGGGCTGGGTGGAGAAAAACTGTTTTTT. Translation gives CSVGLGGEKLFF. The chain links TRBV29-1 to TRBJ1-4; D gene ambiguous. Trimming took off 4 bases at V and 8 bases at J, with 11 bases between the two ends. The CDR3 totals 12 residues. CDR1 SQVTM and CDR2 ANQGSEA come from the germline V gene.

This clone was detected once. V gene TRBV5-6 combines with J gene TRBJ2-3; D may correspond to TRBD1 or TRBD2 (6 bases each). Between the trimmed V and J ends, which lost 4 bases and 2 bases, there was a span of 17 bases. The CDR3 runs 16 residues. Germline assignment: CDR1 SGHDT and CDR2 YYEEEE. In DNA, the CDR3 is TGTGCCAGCAGCCTCCCCAGATGGGGGGCCACAGATACGCAGTATTTT. It is translated as CASSLPRWGATDTQYF.

This chain links TRBV11-2 with TRBJ1-1; 8 bases align to TRBD1. With 8 bases clipped from V and 4 bases from J, the junction kept 18 bases outside the gene matches. The CDR3 loop spans 17 amino acids. In germline, CDR1 is SGHAT, CDR2 FQNNGV. DNA for the CDR3: TGTGCCAGCCAAAAGGGACAGGCAACTCGACCGGGCACTGAAGCTTTCTTT. Its translation is CASQKGQATRPGTEAFF.

The rearrangement joins TRBV28 to TRBJ1-2; D ambiguous. CDR3 length: 14 amino acids. The V end was cut by 6 bases, the J end by 5 bases, with 16 bases between. From germline, CDR1 is MDHEN and CDR2 SYDVKM. CDR3 sequence (DNA): TGTGCCAGCAGCTTCCCAGGAGTACTTTATGGCTACACCTTC. Translating it yields CASSFPGVLYGYTF.

The J gene is TRBJ2-2, the V gene TRBV25-1, with TRBD1 identical over 8 bases. V gave up 3 bases and J gave up 6 bases; unmatched junction bases: 3. The CDR3 has 14 residues. CDR1 MGHDK and CDR2 SYGVNS come from the germline V gene. The CDR3 sequence: CASSETGEAGELFF. The CDR3 DNA sequence: TGTGCCAGCAGTGAGACAGGGGAAGCCGGGGAGCTGTTTTTT.